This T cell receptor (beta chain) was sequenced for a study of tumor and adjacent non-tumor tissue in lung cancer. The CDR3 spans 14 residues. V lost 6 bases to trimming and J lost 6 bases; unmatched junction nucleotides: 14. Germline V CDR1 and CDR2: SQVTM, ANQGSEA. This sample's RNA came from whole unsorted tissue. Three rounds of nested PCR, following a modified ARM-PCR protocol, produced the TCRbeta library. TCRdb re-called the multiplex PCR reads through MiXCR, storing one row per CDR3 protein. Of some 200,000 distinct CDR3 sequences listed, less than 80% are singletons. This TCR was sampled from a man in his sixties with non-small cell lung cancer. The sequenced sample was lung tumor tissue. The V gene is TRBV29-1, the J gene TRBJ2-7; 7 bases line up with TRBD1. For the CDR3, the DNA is TGCAGCGTCGGAGACAGGGCGGAATCCGGCGAGCAGTACTTC. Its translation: CSVGDRAESGEQYF.